This entry is about one TCR beta chain. Its specificity is not known. This sample is part of a study of CD8+ T cells in alopecia areata. Study as a whole: Treated patients took oral tofacitinib at 5 to 10 mg twice daily. Tofacitinib was given for 6 to 18 months, then stopped for 6 months.

V gave up 6 bases and J gave up 6 bases, with 23 bases separating them. Germline assignment: CDR1 SNHLY and CDR2 FYNNEI. This CDR3 spans 17 amino acids. Collected material from alopecia areata patients comprised lesional scalp punch biopsies and peripheral blood. Sequencing used cDNA as its template, made by extracting RNA and reverse transcribing it. The method was immunoSEQ multiplex PCR; TCRdb's version includes in-frame clones alone and lacks a portion of them. The sample includes about 150,000 clones, 40% to 50% of them seen just once. Study findings and constraints: It was lesional scalp, especially alopecia totalis/universalis, that showed higher clonality than normal scalp.

This TCR derives from a human donor with alopecia areata. The sequencing sample was made of CD4+ T cells sorted from blood. The V call is TRBV2, the J call TRBJ2-2; no clear D. CDR3 DNA sequence: TGTGCCAGCAGCCTCAATCCGCCCCTTTTGGTGGCCGGGGAGCTGTTTTTT. This codes for CASSLNPPLLVAGELFF.